Listed below are T cell receptor beta chains from one sample, sequenced in a study of regulatory T cells in long-lasting Graves disease. One entry per CDR3 protein, called by TCRdb with MiXCR from the multiplex PCR reads. The sample yields hundreds of thousands of distinct CDR3 sequences, around 15% seen once. The same data also contributed to another study, on T cells in Graves' hyperthyroidism and ophthalmopathy.

The starting material was peripheral blood mononuclear cells (PBMCs), obtained at new diagnosis, from a patient treated with antithyroid drugs. These receptors were taken from a man aged 35-49 years with Graves disease. CDR3s include the opening cysteine and the closing phenylalanine or tryptophan. D genes are given only for firm matches. Rows may omit the clone size; those that give it use once, few, many or a size class.

clone size | D gene | J gene | CDR3 length | V gene | CDR3 DNA | CDR3 protein
many | NA | TRBJ2-5 | 14 | TRBV7-8 | TGTGCCAGCAGCTCACAGGGTTACCAAGAGACCCAGTACTTC | CASSSQGYQETQYF
few | NA | TRBJ1-1 | 13 | TRBV6-1 | TGTGCCAGCAGTGTTATCGGGGTGGCTGAAGCTTTCTTT | CASSVIGVAEAFF
many | TRBD2 | TRBJ2-3 | 19 | TRBV10-3 | TGTGCCATCAGTGAGTTTGGGGCCGGACTAGCGGGGGACCAAGATACGCAGTATTTT | CAISEFGAGLAGDQDTQYF
many | TRBD2 | TRBJ2-7 | 14 | TRBV20-1 | TGCAGTGCTAGAGGACCGGGGGGTTCCTACGAGCAGTACTTC | CSARGPGGSYEQYF
NA | NA | TRBJ1-5 | 17 | TRBV19 | TGTGCCAGTAGTATACCCTGGTGGGGGAAGAGCAATCAGCCCCAGCATTTT | CASSIPWWGKSNQPQHF
many | NA | TRBJ2-1 | 16 | TRBV19 | TGTGCCAGTAGTTTGTACGGCAGGGCGAGTCACAATGAGCAGTTCTTC | CASSLYGRASHNEQFF
many | NA | TRBJ2-7 | 13 | TRBV2 | TGTGCCAGCAGGCGACAGCCGTTTAACGAGCAGTACTTC | CASRRQPFNEQYF
few | TRBD1 | TRBJ1-1 | 14 | TRBV11-1 | TGTGCCAGCAGCTTCTTGCACAGGGGGTACGAAGCTTTCTTT | CASSFLHRGYEAFF
once | TRBD1 | TRBJ1-2 | 17 | TRBV9 | TGTGCCAGCAGCGCCGGGACAGGGAGGGCAGCTAACTATGGCTACACCTTC | CASSAGTGRAANYGYTF
NA | NA | TRBJ2-3 | 16 | TRBV28 | TGTGCCAGCAGCCGGAACCGGGGGGCCGGGACAGATACGCAGTATTTT | CASSRNRGAGTDTQYF
few | TRBD1 | TRBJ1-4 | 16 | TRBV6-2/TRBV6-3 | TGTGCCAGCAGTAGACAGGGCGAGGGGGCGGTCGAAAAACTGTTTTTT | CASSRQGEGAVEKLFF